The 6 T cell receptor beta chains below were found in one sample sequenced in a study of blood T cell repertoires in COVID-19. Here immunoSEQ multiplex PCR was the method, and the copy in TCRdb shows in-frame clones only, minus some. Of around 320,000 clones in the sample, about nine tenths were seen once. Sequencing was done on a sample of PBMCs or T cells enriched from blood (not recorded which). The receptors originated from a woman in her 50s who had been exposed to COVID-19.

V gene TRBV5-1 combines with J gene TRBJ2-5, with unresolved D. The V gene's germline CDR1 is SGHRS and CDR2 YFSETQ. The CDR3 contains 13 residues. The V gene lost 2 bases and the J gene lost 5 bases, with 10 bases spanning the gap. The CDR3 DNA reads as TGCGCCAGCAGCTTAGGTACCGGGGAGACCCAGTACTTC. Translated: CASSLGTGETQYF.

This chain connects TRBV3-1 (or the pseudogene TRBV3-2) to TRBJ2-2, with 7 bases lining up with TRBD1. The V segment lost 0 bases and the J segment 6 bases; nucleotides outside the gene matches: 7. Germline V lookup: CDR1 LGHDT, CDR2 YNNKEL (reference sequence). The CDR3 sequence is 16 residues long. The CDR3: CASSQEVVQGSGELFF. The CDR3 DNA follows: TGTGCCAGCAGCCAAGAAGTTGTACAGGGGTCCGGGGAGCTGTTTTTT.

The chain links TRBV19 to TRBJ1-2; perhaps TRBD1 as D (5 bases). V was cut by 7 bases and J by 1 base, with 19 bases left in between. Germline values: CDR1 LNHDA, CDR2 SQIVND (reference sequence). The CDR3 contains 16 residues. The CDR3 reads CASMGLSIAGNYGYTF. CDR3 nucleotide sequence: TGTGCCAGTATGGGGCTTAGCATCGCTGGTAACTATGGCTACACCTTC.

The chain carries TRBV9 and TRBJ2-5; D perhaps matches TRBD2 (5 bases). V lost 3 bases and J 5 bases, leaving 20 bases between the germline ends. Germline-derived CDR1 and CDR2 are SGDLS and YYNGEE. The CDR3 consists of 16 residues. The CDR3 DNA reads TGTGCCAGCAGCGCCCAAGCTAGAGGGTATGGGGAGACCCAGTACTTC. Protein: CASSAQARGYGETQYF.

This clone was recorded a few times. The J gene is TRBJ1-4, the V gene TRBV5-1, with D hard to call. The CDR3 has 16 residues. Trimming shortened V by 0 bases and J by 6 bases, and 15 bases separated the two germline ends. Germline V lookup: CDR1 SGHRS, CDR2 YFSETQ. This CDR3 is CASSLGESSLYEKLFF. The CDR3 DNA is TGCGCCAGCAGCTTGGGAGAATCGTCACTATATGAAAAACTGTTTTTT.

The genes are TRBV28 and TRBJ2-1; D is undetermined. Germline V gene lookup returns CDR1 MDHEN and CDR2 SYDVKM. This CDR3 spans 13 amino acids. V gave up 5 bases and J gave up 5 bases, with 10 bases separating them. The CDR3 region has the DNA TGTGCCAGCAGTACTCCCAACCACAATGAGCAGTTCTTC. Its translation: CASSTPNHNEQFF.